The T cell receptor (beta chain) described here comes from a study of cytomegalovirus exposure and HLA in healthy donors (dated by TCRdb to 2017 to 2019). A note on the overall study: According to a later analysis, the 100 to 150 validation repertoires were produced on the same platform as the approximately 620 repertoires of the first cohort. The study aimed to test whether signatures of past pathogen exposure could be identified by cataloging public T cell receptors. A separate validation cohort of 100 to 150 different subjects was used in addition to the approximately 700-subject first cohort. To predict cytomegalovirus infection status, the study combined high-throughput TCR immunosequencing, statistical association of individual TCRs with disease status, and machine learning. On the study overall, not on this receptor specifically: The classifier was reported to diagnose cytomegalovirus status with high specificity and sensitivity in both the original cohort and the validation cohort. The authors suggested that the approach could potentially be generalized to other disease states and immunological phenotypes. Of the cluster scores, 94% were above 0 in a later analysis, which found that TCRs clustered in the first cohort also tended to co-occur in the 110 or so validation repertoires. In vitro tests confirmed that a few of the cytomegalovirus-associated TCR beta chains recognize cytomegalovirus antigens. A later analysis had no HLA typing for the validation cohort, so co-occurrence there was scored across all 130 or so repertoires. In the study, approximately 150 TCR beta chains were listed as associated with cytomegalovirus. While some public TCRs were present in many individuals, most TCR sequences turned up only very rarely across donors.

Donors formed part of the validation cohort, which comprised approximately 130 subjects and was distinct from the first cohort of under 850 subjects. The library relied on the immunoSEQ multiplex PCR assay. In the original analysis: A statistical classification framework was built to diagnose cytomegalovirus status from the catalog of TCR beta chain sequences. TCRdb re-hosts the immuneACCESS table, in-frame sequences only. Its copies lack some clones; in the studies checked, an unresolved V gene accounts for under half of them, and the cause for the rest is not known. For V, J and clone size, that table is used; D and trimming come from the DNA. For this sample there are 68,000 or so clones; about 89% appear just once. The ten largest clones take up approximately 3.4% of the sample. Remarks on this clone: The antigen this receptor binds is unknown. There are no base qualities to consult, and no much larger clone falls within one base.

The cysteine opens and the phenylalanine closes a CDR3 of 14 amino acids. Left in the record is the CDR3 DNA by itself, 42 bases read in frame from the first base. The V and J ends are trimmed by 9 bases and 9 bases, leaving 21 bases between them. CDR1 and CDR2, looked up from the germline V gene, are SGHNT and YENEEA. The TCR was taken from a man aged 18 to 35 in good health and CMV-seronegative. The rearrangement joined TRBV11-3 to TRBJ2-1; TRBD1 is a weak D gene call, 6 bases matching. The source material was PBMCs. The CDR3 reads as follows: CASPPSGQWSEQFF. In nucleotides, the sequence is TGTGCCAGTCCCCCCTCGGGACAATGGAGTGAGCAGTTCTTC.